This is a list of T cell receptor beta chains from one sample in a study of blood T cell repertoires in COVID-19. Libraries were prepared by immunoSEQ multiplex PCR; TCRdb keeps only in-frame clonotypes and omits some of them. In the table there are more than 85,000 clones, roughly 79% of which are singletons. Sequencing was carried out using peripheral blood. The source is an elderly woman with active or convalescent COVID-19. Each CDR3 is given with its conserved first and last residue. The D gene is left open where the match is weak. Expanded clones are given a class, and other clones once, few, many or no size at all.

j_call d_call v_call clone_size cdr3_nt cdr3_aa
TRBJ2-5 TRBD2 TRBV9 NA TGTGCCAGCAGCGTAGGGATAGCGGGAGGACAAGAGACCCAGTACTTC CASSVGIAGGQETQYF
TRBJ1-2 TRBD1 TRBV6-5 NA TGTGCCAGCAGTAGGGGACAGATCTATGGCTACACCTTC CASSRGQIYGYTF
TRBJ2-7 NA TRBV7-2 once TGTGCCAGCAGCTTTAGAGGGAACTACGAGCAGTACTTC CASSFRGNYEQYF
TRBJ1-1 TRBD1 TRBV4-3 NA TGCGCCAGCAGCCCCGGGACAGCGAACACTGAAGCTTTCTTT CASSPGTANTEAFF
TRBJ1-3 NA TRBV7-2 once TGTGCCAGCAGCTTAAGGGGTGGCGGAAACACCATATATTTT CASSLRGGGNTIYF
TRBJ2-2 NA TRBV10-1 NA TGCGCCAGCAGTGAAATTTCCGTCAGGGTGATCGGGGAGCTGTTTTTT CASSEISVRVIGELFF
TRBJ2-7 TRBD2 TRBV2 once TGTGCCAGCAGAGGGAGGGATCTAGCGGGTCCTTCCTACGAGCAGTACTTC CASRGRDLAGPSYEQYF
TRBJ2-5 NA TRBV28 NA TGTGCCAGCAGTTTCGACTACCAAGAGACCCAGTACTTC CASSFDYQETQYF
TRBJ2-7 NA TRBV3-1/TRBV3-2 NA TGTGCCAGCAGCGCCCCTACAGGGTGCGCCTCCTACGAGCAGTACTTC CASSAPTGCASYEQYF
TRBJ2-2 NA TRBV5-1 NA TGCGCCAGCACCGACACAGCTGGCACCGGGGAGCTGTTTTTT CASTDTAGTGELFF